The TCR beta chain under discussion was sequenced for a study of blood T cell repertoires in COVID-19. Study background: The samples span acute and convalescent COVID-19 from the United States, Italy and Spain. Nucleic acid was either cDNA or gDNA, and it came from T cells, B-cell-depleted T cells, or PBMCs.

The CDR3 is 17 residues long. The V end was cut by 3 bases, the J end by 2 bases, with 18 bases between. The germline CDR1 and CDR2 sequences are ENHRY and SYGVKD. As processed by the authors: Amplifying reference gene primers gave estimates of nucleated cell counts. Data came from immunoSEQ multiplex PCR; TCRdb stores just in-frame clones and leaves some out. From that table come the V and J calls and clone size; the DNA was used to work out D and trimming. The sample lists 30,000 to 35,000 clones, approximately 93% seen once, with 5.2% in the top ten. Sequenced sample: peripheral blood. This clonotype was obtained from a human donor in a cohort sampled during active COVID-19. V usage is TRBV10-3 and J usage is TRBJ2-3; D perhaps matches TRBD2 (7 bases). The CDR3 region has the DNA TGTGCCATCAGTGATTTGAGGGGGGGCTTTGACACAGATACGCAGTATTTT. Translating gives CAISDLRGGFDTDTQYF.